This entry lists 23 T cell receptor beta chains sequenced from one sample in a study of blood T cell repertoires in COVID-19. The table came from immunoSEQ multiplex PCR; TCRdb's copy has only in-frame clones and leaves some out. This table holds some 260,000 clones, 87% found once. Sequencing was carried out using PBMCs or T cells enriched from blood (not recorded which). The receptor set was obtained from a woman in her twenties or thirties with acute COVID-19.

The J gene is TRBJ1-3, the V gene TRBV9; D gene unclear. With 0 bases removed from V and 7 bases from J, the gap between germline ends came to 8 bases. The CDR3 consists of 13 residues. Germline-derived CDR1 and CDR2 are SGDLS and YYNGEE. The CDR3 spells CASSVGYENTIYF. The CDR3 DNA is TGTGCCAGCAGCGTAGGTTACGAGAACACCATATATTTT. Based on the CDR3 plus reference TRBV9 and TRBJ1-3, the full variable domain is DSGVTQTPKHLITATGQRVTLRCSPRSGDLSVYWYQQSLDQGLQFLIQYYNGEERAKGNILERFSAQQFPDLHSELNLSSLELGDSALYFCASSVGYENTIYFGEGSWLTVV.

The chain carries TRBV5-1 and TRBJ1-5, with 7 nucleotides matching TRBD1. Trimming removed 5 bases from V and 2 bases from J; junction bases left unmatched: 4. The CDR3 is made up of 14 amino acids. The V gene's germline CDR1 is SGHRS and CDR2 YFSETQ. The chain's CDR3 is CASRDGTGNQPQHF. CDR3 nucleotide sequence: TGCGCCAGCAGAGACGGGACAGGCAATCAGCCCCAGCATTTT. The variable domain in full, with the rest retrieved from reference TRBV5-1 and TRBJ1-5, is KAGVTQTPRYLIKTRGQQVTLSCSPISGHRSVSWYQQTPGQGLQFLFEYFSETQRNKGNFPGRFSGRQFSNSRSEMNVSTLELGDSALYLCASRDGTGNQPQHFGDGTRLSIL.

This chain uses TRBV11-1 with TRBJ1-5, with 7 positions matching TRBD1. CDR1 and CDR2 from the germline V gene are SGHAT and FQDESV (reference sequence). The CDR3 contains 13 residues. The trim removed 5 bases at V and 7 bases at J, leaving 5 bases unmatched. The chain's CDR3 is CASSPDRDQPQHF. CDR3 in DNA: TGTGCCAGCAGCCCAGACAGGGACCAGCCCCAGCATTTT.

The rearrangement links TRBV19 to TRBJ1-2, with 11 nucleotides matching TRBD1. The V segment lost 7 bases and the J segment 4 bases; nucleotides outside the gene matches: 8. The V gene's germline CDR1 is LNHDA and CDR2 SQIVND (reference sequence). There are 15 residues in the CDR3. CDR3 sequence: CASNLDRGRFYGYTF. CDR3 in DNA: TGTGCCAGTAACCTGGACAGGGGGCGCTTCTATGGCTACACCTTC.

The chain's CDR3 is CASSSAGGTEAFF. In DNA, the CDR3 is TGTGCCAGCAGCTCCGCAGGAGGGACTGAAGCTTTCTTT. The genes are TRBV7-9 and TRBJ1-1; D gene ambiguous. Trimming removed 4 bases from V and 5 bases from J, with 11 bases in between. The CDR3 contains 13 residues. Germline CDR1 reads SEHNR; CDR2 reads FQNEAQ (reference sequence).

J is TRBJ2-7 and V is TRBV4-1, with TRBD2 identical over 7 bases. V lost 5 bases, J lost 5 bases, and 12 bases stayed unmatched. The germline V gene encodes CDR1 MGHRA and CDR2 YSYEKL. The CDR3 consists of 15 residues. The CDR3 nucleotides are TGCGCCAGCAGCTCCCAGGCCCGGGAGGACGACGAGCAGTACTTC. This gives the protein CASSSQAREDDEQYF.

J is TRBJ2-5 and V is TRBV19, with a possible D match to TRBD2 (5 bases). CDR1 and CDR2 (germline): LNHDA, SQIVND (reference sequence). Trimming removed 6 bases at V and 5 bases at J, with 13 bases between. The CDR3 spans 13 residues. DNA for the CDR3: TGTGCCAGTAGCTACGGCGGGTGGGAGACCCAGTACTTC. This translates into CASSYGGWETQYF.

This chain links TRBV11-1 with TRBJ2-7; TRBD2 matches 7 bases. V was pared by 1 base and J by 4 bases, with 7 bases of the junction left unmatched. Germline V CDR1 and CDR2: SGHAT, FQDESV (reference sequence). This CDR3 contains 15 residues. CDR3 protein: CASSLDGTTLYEQYF. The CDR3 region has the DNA TGTGCCAGCAGCTTAGATGGGACTACCCTATACGAGCAGTACTTC.

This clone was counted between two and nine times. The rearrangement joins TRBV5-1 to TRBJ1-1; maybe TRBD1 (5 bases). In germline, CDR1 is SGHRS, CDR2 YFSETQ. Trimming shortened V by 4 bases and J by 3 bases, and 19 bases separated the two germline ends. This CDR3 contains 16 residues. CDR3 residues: CASSAAGSEGYTEAFF. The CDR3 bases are TGCGCCAGCAGCGCGGCGGGGTCGGAGGGGTACACTGAAGCTTTCTTT.

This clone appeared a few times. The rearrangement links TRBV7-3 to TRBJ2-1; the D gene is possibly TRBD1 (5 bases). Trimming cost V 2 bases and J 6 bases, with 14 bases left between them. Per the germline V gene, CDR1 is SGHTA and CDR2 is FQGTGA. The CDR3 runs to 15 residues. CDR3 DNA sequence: TGTGCCAGCAGCTTATCGCCGGGTAGGGGCAATGAGCAGTTCTTC. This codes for CASSLSPGRGNEQFF.

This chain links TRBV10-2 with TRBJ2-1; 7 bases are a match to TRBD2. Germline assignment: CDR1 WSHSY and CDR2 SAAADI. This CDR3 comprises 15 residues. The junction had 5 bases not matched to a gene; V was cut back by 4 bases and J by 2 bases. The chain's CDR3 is CASSVQRGPYNEQFF. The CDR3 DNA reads TGCGCCAGCAGTGTCCAGCGGGGACCCTACAATGAGCAGTTCTTC.

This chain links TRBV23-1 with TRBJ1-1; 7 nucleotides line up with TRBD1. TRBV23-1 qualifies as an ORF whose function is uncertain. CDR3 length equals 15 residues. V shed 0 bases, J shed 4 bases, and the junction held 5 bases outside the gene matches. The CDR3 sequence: CASSQSTGQGTEAFF. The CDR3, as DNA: TGCGCCAGCAGTCAATCGACAGGGCAAGGCACTGAAGCTTTCTTT.

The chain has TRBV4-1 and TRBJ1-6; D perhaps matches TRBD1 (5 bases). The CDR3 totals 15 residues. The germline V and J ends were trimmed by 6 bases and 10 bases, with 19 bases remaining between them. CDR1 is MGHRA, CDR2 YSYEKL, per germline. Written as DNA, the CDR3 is TGCGCCAGCAGTCTTAGGGGCGCGGAGTACTCACCCCTCCACTTT. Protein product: CASSLRGAEYSPLHF.

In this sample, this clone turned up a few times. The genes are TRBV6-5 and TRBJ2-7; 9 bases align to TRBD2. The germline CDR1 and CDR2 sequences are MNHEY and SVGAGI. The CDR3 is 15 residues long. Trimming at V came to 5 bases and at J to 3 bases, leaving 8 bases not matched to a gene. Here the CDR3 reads CASSLRGSGSYEQYF. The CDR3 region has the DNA TGTGCCAGCAGTCTTCGGGGTAGCGGGAGCTACGAGCAGTACTTC.

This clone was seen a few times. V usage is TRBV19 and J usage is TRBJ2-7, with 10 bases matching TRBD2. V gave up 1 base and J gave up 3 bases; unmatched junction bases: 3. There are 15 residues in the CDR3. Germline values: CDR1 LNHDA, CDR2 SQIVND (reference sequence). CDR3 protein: CASSIGGTSVYEQYF. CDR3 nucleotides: TGTGCCAGTAGTATAGGGGGGACTAGCGTCTACGAGCAGTACTTC.

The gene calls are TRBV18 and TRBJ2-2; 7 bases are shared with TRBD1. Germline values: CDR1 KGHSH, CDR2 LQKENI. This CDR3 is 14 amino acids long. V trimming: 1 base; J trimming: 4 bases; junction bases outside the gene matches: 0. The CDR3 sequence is CASSPQGATGELFF. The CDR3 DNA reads TGTGCCAGCTCACCACAGGGGGCCACCGGGGAGCTGTTTTTT.

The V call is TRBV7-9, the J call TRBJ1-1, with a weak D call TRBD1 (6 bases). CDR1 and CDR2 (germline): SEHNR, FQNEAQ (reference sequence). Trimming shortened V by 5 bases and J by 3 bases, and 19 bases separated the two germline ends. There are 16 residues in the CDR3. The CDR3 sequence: CASSPPGRGRDTEAFF. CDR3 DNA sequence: TGTGCCAGCAGCCCCCCCGGGAGGGGGAGGGACACTGAAGCTTTCTTT.

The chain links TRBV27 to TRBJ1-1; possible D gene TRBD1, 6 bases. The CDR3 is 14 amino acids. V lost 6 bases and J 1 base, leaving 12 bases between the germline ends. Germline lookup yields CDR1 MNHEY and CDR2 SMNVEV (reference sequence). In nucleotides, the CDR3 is TGTGCCAGCAGACGGACAGACCCGAACACTGAAGCTTTCTTT. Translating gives CASRRTDPNTEAFF.

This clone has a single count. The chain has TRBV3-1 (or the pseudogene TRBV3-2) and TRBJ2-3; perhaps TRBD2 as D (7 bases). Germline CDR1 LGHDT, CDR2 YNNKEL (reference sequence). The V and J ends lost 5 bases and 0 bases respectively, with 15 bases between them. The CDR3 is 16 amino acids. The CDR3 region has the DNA TGTGCCAGCAGCGGGGAGGGGGTTAGAAGCACAGATACGCAGTATTTT. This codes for CASSGEGVRSTDTQYF.

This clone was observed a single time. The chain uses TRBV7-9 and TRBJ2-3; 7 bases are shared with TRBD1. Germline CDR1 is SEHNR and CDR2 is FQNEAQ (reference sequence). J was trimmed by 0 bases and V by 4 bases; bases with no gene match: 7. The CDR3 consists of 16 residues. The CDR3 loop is CASSSIDRVSTDTQYF. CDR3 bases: TGTGCCAGCAGCTCCATAGACAGGGTTAGCACAGATACGCAGTATTTT.

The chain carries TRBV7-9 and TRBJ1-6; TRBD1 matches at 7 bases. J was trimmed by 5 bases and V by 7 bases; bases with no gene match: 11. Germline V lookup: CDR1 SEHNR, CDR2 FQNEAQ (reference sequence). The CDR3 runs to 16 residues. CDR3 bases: TGTGCCAGCACCTCCCAGAGGACAGGAAATAATTCACCCCTCCACTTT. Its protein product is CASTSQRTGNNSPLHF.

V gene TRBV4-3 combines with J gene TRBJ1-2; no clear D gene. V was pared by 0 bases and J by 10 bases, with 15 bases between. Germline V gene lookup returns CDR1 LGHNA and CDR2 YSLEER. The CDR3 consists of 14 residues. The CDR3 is CASSQDRGGRAYTF. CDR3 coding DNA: TGCGCCAGCAGCCAAGATAGAGGAGGTAGGGCCTACACCTTC.

Here the CDR3 DNA reads TGTGCCAGCAGCTTGGGGAGACAGGGGTGGGTCCAAGAGACCCAGTACTTC. It is translated as CASSLGRQGWVQETQYF. The chain recombines TRBV5-6 with TRBJ2-5; TRBD1 matches at 8 bases. CDR3 length: 17 amino acids. CDR1 and CDR2 from the germline V gene are SGHDT and YYEEEE. Trimming cost V 0 bases and J 1 base; bases outside gene matches: 8.